What follows are 25 T cell receptor beta chains derived from one specimen sequenced in a study of T cells in Graves' hyperthyroidism and ophthalmopathy. TCR beta CDR3 region amplification was performed from RNA transcripts. First-round RT-PCR with HTBI primers amplified the TCR CDR3 region. MiXCR was run by TCRdb on the multiplex PCR reads, yielding one entry per CDR3 protein. The table has roughly 24,000 distinct CDR3 sequences, roughly 45% seen once. Source material: blood. The receptors originated from a woman aged 25-40 years with Graves' hyperthyroidism.

This clonotype appeared a few times. The V and J genes are TRBV20-1 and TRBJ1-4; 7 nucleotides line up with TRBD1. The CDR3 sequence is 11 residues long. Trimming cost V 4 bases and J 8 bases; bases outside gene matches: 1. Germline V CDR1 and CDR2: DFQATT, SNEGSKA (reference sequence). CDR3 sequence reads: CSATGQEKLFF. In nucleotides, the CDR3 is TGCAGTGCTACGGGACAGGAAAAACTGTTTTTT.

This clonotype has a count of ten or more. The chain carries TRBV6-6 and TRBJ1-2; D uncertain. The germline V gene encodes CDR1 MNHNY and CDR2 SVGAGI (reference sequence). The CDR3 consists of 11 residues. Trimming shortened V by 6 bases and J by 1 base, and 3 bases separated the two germline ends. CDR3 protein: CASRSNYGYTF. The CDR3 DNA sequence: TGTGCCAGCAGAAGTAACTATGGCTACACCTTC.

This sequence joins TRBV7-9 and TRBJ2-7; perhaps D is TRBD1 or TRBD2 (5 bases each). The CDR3 extends over 14 amino acids. V gave up 1 base and J gave up 5 bases, with 12 bases separating them. Germline CDR1 reads SEHNR; CDR2 reads FQNEAQ (reference sequence). CDR3 residues: CASSLEGRDHEQYF. CDR3 nucleotides: TGTGCCAGCAGCTTAGAGGGCAGGGACCACGAGCAGTACTTC.

This clonotype has at least ten counts. The chain links TRBV6-2 or TRBV6-3 to TRBJ1-1; D is unclear. Germline lookup yields CDR1 MNHEY and CDR2 SVGEGT. The CDR3 is 10 residues long. The ends were cut back, 6 bases at V and 5 bases at J, with 4 bases in the middle. The CDR3 loop is CASRRTEAFF. The DNA for the CDR3 is TGTGCCAGCAGACGAACTGAAGCTTTCTTT.

The table lists this clonotype with a few counts. The chain joins TRBV10-2 to TRBJ1-2, with D hard to call. Trimming left V 5 bases short and J 6 bases short, with 19 bases between. The germline gives CDR1 WSHSY, CDR2 SAAADI. The CDR3 is 15 amino acids. The CDR3 DNA follows: TGCGCCAGCAGTATACTTGGGCCCCGATTCCATGGCTACACCTTC. Translated: CASSILGPRFHGYTF.

To note about this clonotype: The junction differs from germline at one of its ends, possibly a read error. J is TRBJ2-5 and V is TRBV19, with D perhaps matching TRBD2 (6 bases). Germline-derived CDR1 and CDR2 are LNHDA and SQIVND (reference sequence). The CDR3 is 17 amino acids. In nucleotides, the CDR3 is TGTGCCCGTAGTATAGATCTATGGGGTAGCGGACAAGAGACCCAGTACTTC. Translating gives CARSIDLWGSGQETQYF.

This clonotype is medium-sized within its sample. The V call is TRBV9, the J call TRBJ2-1; D uncertain. CDR1 is SGDLS and CDR2 is YYNGEE in the germline V gene. V was pared by 2 bases and J by 10 bases, with 13 bases between. The CDR3 is 13 amino acids. CDR3 in amino acids: CASSVNTEGEQFF. The CDR3 DNA reads as TGTGCCAGCAGCGTTAACACAGAAGGGGAGCAGTTCTTC.

This clonotype was observed at least ten times. The V call is TRBV4-1, the J call TRBJ1-2; D may be TRBD1 (5 bases). The CDR3 contains 14 residues. Per the germline V gene, CDR1 is MGHRA and CDR2 is YSYEKL. V was pared by 0 bases and J by 8 bases, with 13 bases between. The CDR3 coding sequence is TGCGCCAGCAGCCAAGAACAGGCGAGCGGAGGCTACACCTTC. Residues: CASSQEQASGGYTF.

The CDR3 DNA reads as TGTGCCGGCATGGGACAGGGATGGGATGGCTACACCTTC. It encodes CAGMGQGWDGYTF. V gene TRBV27 combines with J gene TRBJ1-2; TRBD1 aligns across 9 bases. The CDR3 is made up of 13 amino acids. CDR1 and CDR2 (germline): MNHEY, SMNVEV (reference sequence). J gave up 6 bases and V 11 bases, and 10 bases lay outside the gene matches.

In its sample, this clonotype ranks as medium-sized. The DNA for the CDR3 is TGTGCCATCAGTTCGACCCCAGAGACCCAGTACTTC. Translated, it gives CAISSTPETQYF. The chain carries TRBV10-3 and TRBJ2-5; D not resolved. This CDR3 region has 12 residues. V lost 5 bases and J 4 bases, leaving 8 bases between the germline ends. The germline V gene has CDR1 ENHRY and CDR2 SYGVKD.

This clonotype was observed a single time. V and J are TRBV27 and TRBJ2-3; possibly TRBD1 for D (6 bases). CDR1 MNHEY and CDR2 SMNVEV come from the germline V gene (reference sequence). V lost 2 bases and J 5 bases, leaving 8 bases between the germline ends. This CDR3 has 13 residues. CDR3 residues: CASSLVGGDTQYF. The CDR3 nucleotides read TGTGCCAGCAGTTTAGTAGGGGGAGATACGCAGTATTTT.

The chain has TRBV5-1 and TRBJ1-4; tentatively, D is TRBD1 (6 bases). This CDR3 region has 15 residues. CDR1 and CDR2 from the germline V gene are SGHRS and YFSETQ. Trimming removed 0 bases from V and 3 bases from J, with 9 bases in between. The CDR3 DNA follows: TGCGCCAGCAGCTTGGAAGGACAGTCTAATGAAAAACTGTTTTTT. Its protein is CASSLEGQSNEKLFF.

This clonotype occurred many times. The junction departs from germline at one end; a sequencing error may be responsible. The rearrangement joins TRBV24-1 to TRBJ2-2; TRBD2 agrees at 11 bases. CDR1 is KGHDR and CDR2 is SFDVKD in the germline V gene. The CDR3 length is 17 residues. Here the CDR3 reads CATSDPASGRFTGEPFF. The CDR3 region has the DNA TGTGCCACCAGTGATCCAGCTAGCGGGAGGTTCACCGGGGAGCCGTTTTTT.

This clonotype was recorded at least ten times. The chain joins TRBV19 to TRBJ2-7; no clear D gene. Trimming cost V 3 bases and J 5 bases, with 11 bases left between them. Per germline, CDR1 LNHDA and CDR2 SQIVND (reference sequence). CDR3 size: 13 residues. The CDR3 region is CASSIGRHDEQYF. In DNA, the CDR3 is TGTGCCAGTAGTATTGGCCGGCACGACGAGCAGTACTTC.

As regards this clonotype: The CDR3 does not end in the conserved phenylalanine or tryptophan, so this is likely a read error. The chain recombines TRBV12-3 or TRBV12-4 with TRBJ1-4; maybe TRBD1 (5 bases). This CDR3 is built from 15 residues. CDR3 sequence (DNA): TGTGCCAGCAAAGCAGGGAGCGCAACTAGTGAAAAACTGTTTTCT. Translation: CASKAGSATSEKLFS.

This clonotype counts as medium-sized (0.01 to 0.1%). The chain is built from TRBV20-1 and TRBJ2-7, with a tentative D call TRBD1 (6 bases). CDR3 length equals 13 residues. The germline V gene encodes CDR1 DFQATT and CDR2 SNEGSKA (reference sequence). V dropped 7 bases and J dropped 0 bases, with 13 bases sitting between them. Here the CDR3 DNA reads TGCAGTGTCCAGGACAGTAGCTCCTACGAGCAGTACTTC. It encodes CSVQDSSSYEQYF.

This clonotype was observed a few times. The V and J genes are TRBV2 and TRBJ1-2; D unclear. This CDR3 is built from 11 residues. CDR1 and CDR2 from the germline V gene are SNHLY and FYNNEI. Trimming took off 4 bases at V and 6 bases at J, with 6 bases between the two ends. The CDR3 sequence is CASSGEDGYTF. Here the CDR3 DNA reads TGTGCCAGCAGTGGTGAGGATGGCTACACCTTC.

There are many counts of this clonotype. DNA of the CDR3: TGTGCCAGCTCACCTTACCAAACTAATGAGCAGTTCTTC. Protein sequence: CASSPYQTNEQFF. The chain recombines TRBV18 with TRBJ2-1, with D unresolved. Per the germline V gene, CDR1 is KGHSH and CDR2 is LQKENI. V gave up 3 bases and J gave up 7 bases, with 10 bases separating them. The length of the CDR3 is 13 residues.

This rearrangement joins TRBV29-1 to TRBJ2-7; D call uncertain. The germline CDR1 and CDR2 sequences are SQVTM and ANQGSEA. The CDR3 covers 10 residues. V lost 4 bases and J lost 5, with 6 bases in between. CDR3 in amino acids: CSVVQHEQYF. Written as DNA, the CDR3 is TGCAGCGTTGTTCAGCACGAGCAGTACTTC.

The chain recombines TRBV9 with TRBJ2-7, with TRBD2 matching 12 bases. The CDR3 spans 15 residues. V lost 4 bases and J lost 7; bases outside the gene matches: 9. The V gene's germline CDR1 is SGDLS and CDR2 YYNGEE. Here the CDR3 reads CASSPRGLAGTEQYF. CDR3 coding DNA: TGTGCCAGCAGCCCCCGGGGACTAGCGGGTACGGAGCAGTACTTC. The whole variable domain, filled in from reference TRBV9 and TRBJ2-7, reads DSGVTQTPKHLITATGQRVTLRCSPRSGDLSVYWYQQSLDQGLQFLIQYYNGEERAKGNILERFSAQQFPDLHSELNLSSLELGDSALYFCASSPRGLAGTEQYFGPGTRLTVT.

Comments on this clonotype: The conserved phenylalanine or tryptophan is not found at the CDR3 terminus, so this likely reflects a read error. This chain links TRBV5-1 with TRBJ1-1; D not certain. CDR3 length: 14 amino acids. CDR1 and CDR2 from the germline V gene are SGHRS and YFSETQ. In DNA form, the CDR3 reads TGCGCCAGCAGCCCGCTAGAGGGAATGCCTGAGGCTTTCTGT. It specifies CASSPLEGMPEAFC.

V and J are TRBV19 and TRBJ2-3; no definite D call. This CDR3 has 12 residues. Germline V gene lookup returns CDR1 LNHDA and CDR2 SQIVND (reference sequence). Trimming took 3 bases from V and 3 from J, leaving 4 bases between them. CDR3 coding DNA: TGTGCCAGTAGTATTGCAACAGATACGCAGTATTTT. Translating gives CASSIATDTQYF.

The chain carries TRBV5-8 and TRBJ1-2; weak D call: TRBD1 (6 bases). Trimming removed 0 bases at V and 10 bases at J, with 16 bases between. Germline-derived CDR1 and CDR2 are SGHTS and YDEGEE. The CDR3 sequence is 14 residues long. CDR3 protein: CASSLDPRGLAYTF. The CDR3 bases are TGTGCCAGCAGCTTGGACCCCAGGGGTTTGGCCTACACCTTC. Based on the CDR3 plus reference TRBV5-8 and TRBJ1-2, the full variable domain is EAGVTQSPTHLIKTRGQQATLRCSPISGHTSVYWYQQALGLGLQFLLWYDEGEERNRGNFPPRFSGRQFPNYSSELNVNALELEDSALYLCASSLDPRGLAYTFGSGTRLTVV.

This clonotype came up many times. A clone one base away is much larger, so this may be a read error. This is likely a read error, given that the CDR3 carries no conserved phenylalanine or tryptophan at its end. The chain is built from TRBV5-1 and TRBJ2-7; D call uncertain. CDR3 size: 14 residues. Germline V gives CDR1 SGHRS, CDR2 YFSETQ. Trimming left V 0 bases short and J 3 bases short, with 10 bases between. CDR3 loop: CASSLVGSIYEQYS. In nucleotides, the CDR3 is TGCGCCAGCAGCTTGGTCGGTAGCATCTACGAGCAGTACTCC.

This clonotype is deemed medium-sized. The chain joins TRBV10-3 to TRBJ1-1; maybe TRBD1 (6 bases). CDR3 length: 17 amino acids. Trimming shortened V by 2 bases and J by 0 bases, and 16 bases separated the two germline ends. Looked up from germline, CDR1 is ENHRY and CDR2 is SYGVKD. Here the CDR3 reads CAISERGTTIMNTEAFF. DNA for the CDR3: TGTGCCATCAGTGAGCGTGGGACAACTATTATGAACACTGAAGCTTTCTTT.